This paragraph covers one TCR beta chain sequence. The antigen is unknown. A sample-barcoded 5' primer and a J-beta primer mix were used in a second PCR of about 7 to 12 cycles. Each cDNA molecule carried a tag from a template-switch adaptor that contained 12 random nucleotides. A minimum of 2.5 million CDR3-containing paired-end reads was obtained for each sample. One entry per CDR3 protein results from TCRdb running MiXCR on the 5' RACE reads. Altogether roughly 930,000 distinct CDR3 sequences are present, around 48% being singletons, with the ten largest covering about an eighth. These data come from a study of blood T cells in healthy people across ages. CDR1 and CDR2 from the germline V gene are DFQATT and SNEGSKA (reference sequence). This CDR3 has 13 residues. Whole-study findings and limits: Estimates of diversity drawn from one million T cells were considered underestimates.

The TCR comes from a man aged 30-40 years in good health. The specimen sequenced was blood. The V and J genes are TRBV20-1 and TRBJ2-4; TRBD1 aligns across 10 bases. The J call is doubtful: the DNA matches TRBJ2-7 better. The CDR3 loop is CSARGQGRYEQYF. In DNA form, the CDR3 reads TGCAGTGCCAGGGGACAGGGGAGATACGAGCAGTACTTC.